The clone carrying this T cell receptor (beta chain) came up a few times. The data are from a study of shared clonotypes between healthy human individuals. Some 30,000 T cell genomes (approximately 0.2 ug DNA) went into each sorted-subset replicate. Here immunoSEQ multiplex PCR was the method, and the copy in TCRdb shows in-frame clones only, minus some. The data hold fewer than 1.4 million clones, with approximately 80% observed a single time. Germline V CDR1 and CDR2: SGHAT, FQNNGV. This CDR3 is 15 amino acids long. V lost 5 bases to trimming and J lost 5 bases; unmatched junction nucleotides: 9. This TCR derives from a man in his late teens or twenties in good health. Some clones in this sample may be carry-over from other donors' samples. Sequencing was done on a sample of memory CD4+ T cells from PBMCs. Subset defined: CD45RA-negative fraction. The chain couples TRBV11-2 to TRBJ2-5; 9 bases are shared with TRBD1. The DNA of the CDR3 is TGTGCCAGCAGCGAGGGGACAGGGTGGACGGAGACCCAGTACTTC. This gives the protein CASSEGTGWTETQYF.